Below, one T cell receptor beta chain is given with its context. The antigen is not known. CDR3 length: 12 residues. Germline V CDR1 and CDR2: SGHRS, YFSETQ. V lost 3 bases and J lost 3, with 7 bases in between. The PCR was carried out with 60 Vbeta primers and 13 Jbeta primers. This table comes from immunoSEQ multiplex PCR, and its TCRdb copy is limited to in-frame clones, with some not included. The table includes tens of thousands of clones, around 85% detected once. Among the donors, all were healthy bone marrow donors. The sample comes from a study of cytomegalovirus exposure and HLA in healthy donors. General study results and limits: Upon later analysis, HLA-associated TCR beta chains proved more clonally expanded than other, equally common chains.

The source is a man aged 25-40 years in good health and CMV-seronegative. The genes are TRBV5-1 and TRBJ2-7, with D perhaps matching TRBD1 (6 bases). The sample taken for sequencing was PBMCs. The DNA of the CDR3 is TGCGCCAGCAGCTCACAGGGCTACGAGCAGTACTTC. This translates into CASSSQGYEQYF.